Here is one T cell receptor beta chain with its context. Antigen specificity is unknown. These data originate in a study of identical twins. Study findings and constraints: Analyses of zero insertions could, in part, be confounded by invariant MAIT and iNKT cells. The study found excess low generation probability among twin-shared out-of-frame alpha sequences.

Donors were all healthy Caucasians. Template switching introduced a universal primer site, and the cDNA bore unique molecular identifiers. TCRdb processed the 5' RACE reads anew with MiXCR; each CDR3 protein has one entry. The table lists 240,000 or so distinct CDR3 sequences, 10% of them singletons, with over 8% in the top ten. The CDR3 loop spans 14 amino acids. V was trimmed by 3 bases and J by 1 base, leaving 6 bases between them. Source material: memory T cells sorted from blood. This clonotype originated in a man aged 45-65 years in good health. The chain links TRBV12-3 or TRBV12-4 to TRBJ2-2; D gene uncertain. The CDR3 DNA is TGTGCCAGCAGTTTCGGCTGGAACACCGGGGAGCTGTTTTTT. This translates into CASSFGWNTGELFF.